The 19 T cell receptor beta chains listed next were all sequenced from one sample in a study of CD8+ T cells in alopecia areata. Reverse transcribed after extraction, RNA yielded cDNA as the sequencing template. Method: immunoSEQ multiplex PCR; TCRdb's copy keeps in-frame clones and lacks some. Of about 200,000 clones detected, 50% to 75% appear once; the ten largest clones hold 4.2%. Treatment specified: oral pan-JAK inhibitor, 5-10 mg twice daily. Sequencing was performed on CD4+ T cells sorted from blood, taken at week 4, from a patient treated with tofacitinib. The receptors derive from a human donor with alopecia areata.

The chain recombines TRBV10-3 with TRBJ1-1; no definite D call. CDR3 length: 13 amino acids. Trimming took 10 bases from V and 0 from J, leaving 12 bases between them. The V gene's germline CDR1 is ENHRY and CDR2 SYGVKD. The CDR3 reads CATRFGMNTEAFF. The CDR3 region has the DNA TGTGCCACCAGATTCGGAATGAACACTGAAGCTTTCTTT.

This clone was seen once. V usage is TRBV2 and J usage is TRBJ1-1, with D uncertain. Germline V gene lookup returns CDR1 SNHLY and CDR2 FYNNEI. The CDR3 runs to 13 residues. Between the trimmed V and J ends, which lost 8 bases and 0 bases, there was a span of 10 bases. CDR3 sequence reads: CASLAGMNTEAFF. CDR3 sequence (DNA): TGTGCCAGCCTGGCCGGGATGAACACTGAAGCTTTCTTT.

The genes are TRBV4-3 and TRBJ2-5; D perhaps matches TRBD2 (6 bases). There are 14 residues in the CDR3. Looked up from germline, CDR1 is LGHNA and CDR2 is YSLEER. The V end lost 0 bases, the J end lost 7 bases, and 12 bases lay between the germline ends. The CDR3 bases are TGCGCCAGCAGCCAAGAAACTAGCTGGGGGACCCAGTACTTC. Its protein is CASSQETSWGTQYF.

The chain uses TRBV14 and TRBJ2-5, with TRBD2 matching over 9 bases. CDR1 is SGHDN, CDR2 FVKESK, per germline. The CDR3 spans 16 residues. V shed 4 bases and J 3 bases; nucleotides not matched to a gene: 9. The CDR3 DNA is TGTGCCAGCAGCCTCCTACGCATAGCGGGGGAAGAGACCCAGTACTTC. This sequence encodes CASSLLRIAGEETQYF.

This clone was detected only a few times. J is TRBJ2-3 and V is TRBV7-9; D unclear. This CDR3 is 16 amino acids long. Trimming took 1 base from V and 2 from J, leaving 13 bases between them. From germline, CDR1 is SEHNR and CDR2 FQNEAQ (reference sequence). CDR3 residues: CASSLGVSRYTDTQYF. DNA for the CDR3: TGTGCCAGCAGCTTAGGAGTTTCCCGCTACACAGATACGCAGTATTTT. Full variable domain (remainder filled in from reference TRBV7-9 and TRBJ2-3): DTGVSQNPRHKITKRGQNVTFRCDPISEHNRLYWYRQTLGQGPEFLTYFQNEAQLEKSRLLSDRFSAERPKGSFSTLEIQRTEQGDSAMYLCASSLGVSRYTDTQYFGPGTRLTVL.

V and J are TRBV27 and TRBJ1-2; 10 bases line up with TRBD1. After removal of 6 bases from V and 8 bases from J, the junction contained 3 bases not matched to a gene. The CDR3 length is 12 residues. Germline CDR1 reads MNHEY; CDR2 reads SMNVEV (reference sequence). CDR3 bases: TGTGCCAGCAGCGGACAGGGGGGGGGCTACACCTTC. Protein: CASSGQGGGYTF.

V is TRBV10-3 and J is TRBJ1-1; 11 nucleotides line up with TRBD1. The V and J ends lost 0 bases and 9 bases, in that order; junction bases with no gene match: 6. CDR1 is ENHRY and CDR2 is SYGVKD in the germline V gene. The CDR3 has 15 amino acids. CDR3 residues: CAISESRGQGAQAFF. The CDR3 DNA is TGTGCCATCAGTGAGTCTAGAGGACAGGGGGCGCAAGCTTTCTTT.

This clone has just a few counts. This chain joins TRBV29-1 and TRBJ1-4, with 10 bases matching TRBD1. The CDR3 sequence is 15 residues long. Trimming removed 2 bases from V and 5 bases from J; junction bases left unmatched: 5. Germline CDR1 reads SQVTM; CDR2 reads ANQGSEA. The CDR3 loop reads CSVESGTGVNEKLFF. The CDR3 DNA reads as TGCAGCGTTGAATCCGGGACAGGGGTGAATGAAAAACTGTTTTTT.

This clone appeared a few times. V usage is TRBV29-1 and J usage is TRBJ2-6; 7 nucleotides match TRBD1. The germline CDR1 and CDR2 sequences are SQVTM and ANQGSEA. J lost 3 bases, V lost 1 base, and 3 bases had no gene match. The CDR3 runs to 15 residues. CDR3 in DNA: TGCAGCGTTGAAGGCTACAGGGGTGGGGCCAACGTCCTGACTTTC. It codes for CSVEGYRGGANVLTF. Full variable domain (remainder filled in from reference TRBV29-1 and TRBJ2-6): SAVISQKPSRDICQRGTSLTIQCQVDSQVTMMFWYRQQPGQSLTLIATANQGSEATYESGFVIDKFPISRPNLTFSTLTVSNMSPEDSSIYLCSVEGYRGGANVLTFGAGSRLTVL.

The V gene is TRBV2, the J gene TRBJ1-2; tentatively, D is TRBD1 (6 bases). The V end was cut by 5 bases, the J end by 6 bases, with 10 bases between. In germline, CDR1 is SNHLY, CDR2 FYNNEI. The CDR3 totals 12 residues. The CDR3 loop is CASSPQGHGYTF. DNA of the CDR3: TGTGCCAGCAGTCCACAGGGACATGGCTACACCTTC.

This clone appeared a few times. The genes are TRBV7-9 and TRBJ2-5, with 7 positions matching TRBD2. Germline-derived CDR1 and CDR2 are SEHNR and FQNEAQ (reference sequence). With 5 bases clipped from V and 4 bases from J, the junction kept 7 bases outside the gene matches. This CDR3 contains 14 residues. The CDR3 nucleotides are TGTGCCAGCAGCCCAGGGAGGGTCGGAGAGACCCAGTACTTC. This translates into CASSPGRVGETQYF.

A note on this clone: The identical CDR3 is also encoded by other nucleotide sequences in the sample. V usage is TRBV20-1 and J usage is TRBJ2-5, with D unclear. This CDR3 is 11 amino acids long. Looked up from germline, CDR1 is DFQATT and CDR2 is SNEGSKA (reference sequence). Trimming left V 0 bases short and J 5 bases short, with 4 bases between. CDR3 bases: TGCAGTGCTAGAGAAGGGGAGACCCAGTACTTC. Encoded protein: CSAREGETQYF.

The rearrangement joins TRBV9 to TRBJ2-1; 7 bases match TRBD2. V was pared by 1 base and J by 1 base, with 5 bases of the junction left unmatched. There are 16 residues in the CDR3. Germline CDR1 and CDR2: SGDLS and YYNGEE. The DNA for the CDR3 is TGTGCCAGCAGCGTAAGAGGGGAGGGGTCCTACAATGAGCAGTTCTTC. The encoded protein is CASSVRGEGSYNEQFF. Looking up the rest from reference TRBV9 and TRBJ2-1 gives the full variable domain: DSGVTQTPKHLITATGQRVTLRCSPRSGDLSVYWYQQSLDQGLQFLIQYYNGEERAKGNILERFSAQQFPDLHSELNLSSLELGDSALYFCASSVRGEGSYNEQFFGPGTRLTVL.

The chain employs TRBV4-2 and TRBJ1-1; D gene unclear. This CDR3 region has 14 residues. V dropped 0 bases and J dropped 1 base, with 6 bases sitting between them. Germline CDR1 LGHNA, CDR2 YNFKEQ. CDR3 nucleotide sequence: TGTGCCAGCAGCCAAGAGTACGGGAACACTGAAGCTTTCTTT. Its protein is CASSQEYGNTEAFF.

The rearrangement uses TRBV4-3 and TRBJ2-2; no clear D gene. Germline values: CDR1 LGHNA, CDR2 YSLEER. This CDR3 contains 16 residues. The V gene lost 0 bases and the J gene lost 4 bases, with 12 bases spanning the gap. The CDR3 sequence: CASSQDNLVITGELFF. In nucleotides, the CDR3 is TGCGCCAGCAGCCAAGACAATTTGGTGATCACCGGGGAGCTGTTTTTT.

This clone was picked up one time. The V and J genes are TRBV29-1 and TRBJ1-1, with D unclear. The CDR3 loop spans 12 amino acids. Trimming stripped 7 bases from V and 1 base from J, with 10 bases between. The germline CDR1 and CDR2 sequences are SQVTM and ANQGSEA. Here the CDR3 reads CSGGNGNTEAFF. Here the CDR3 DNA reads TGCAGCGGGGGTAATGGGAACACTGAAGCTTTCTTT.

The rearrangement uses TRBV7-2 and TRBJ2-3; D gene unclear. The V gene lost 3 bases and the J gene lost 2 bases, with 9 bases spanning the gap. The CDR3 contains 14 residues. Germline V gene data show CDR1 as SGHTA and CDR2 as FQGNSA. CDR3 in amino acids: CASSLFHITDTQYF. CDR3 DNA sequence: TGTGCCAGCAGCTTGTTCCACATCACAGATACGCAGTATTTT.

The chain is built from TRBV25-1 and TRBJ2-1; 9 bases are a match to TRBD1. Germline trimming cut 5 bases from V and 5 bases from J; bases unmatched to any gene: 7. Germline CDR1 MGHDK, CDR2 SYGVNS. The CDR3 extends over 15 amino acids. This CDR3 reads CASSQSDRGNNEQFF. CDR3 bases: TGTGCCAGCAGTCAGTCGGACAGGGGCAACAATGAGCAGTTCTTC.

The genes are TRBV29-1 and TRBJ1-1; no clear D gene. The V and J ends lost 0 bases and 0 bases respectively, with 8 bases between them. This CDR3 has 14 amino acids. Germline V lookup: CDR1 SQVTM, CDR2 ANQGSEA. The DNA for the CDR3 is TGCAGCGTTGAAGAGGGGAGATTGAACACTGAAGCTTTCTTT. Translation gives CSVEEGRLNTEAFF.